Below, one T cell receptor beta chain is given with its context. Its antigen remains unknown. This record belongs to a study of STAT5B mutations in CD4+ large granular lymphocyte leukemia. V shed 2 bases and J shed 0 bases, with 9 bases lying between them. CDR3 length equals 14 residues. Per the germline V gene, CDR1 is SGHRS and CDR2 is YFSETQ. Here immunoSEQ multiplex PCR was the method, and the copy in TCRdb shows in-frame clones only, minus some. Found here are roughly 4,600 clones, about four fifths of them singletons; the top ten hold less than 9.5%. Depending on availability, patient cells were bead-separated fractions or unselected PBMC. Whole-study findings and limits: About a quarter of private leukemic clonotypes occurred rarely in other patients' non-leukemic repertoires.

This sequence joins TRBV5-1 and TRBJ2-7, with TRBD1 as a possible D gene (6 bases). This clonotype was sampled from a man in his 70s with CD4+ T-cell large granular lymphocyte leukemia. Sample: PBMCs. The CDR3 loop reads CASSFQGISYEQYF. Written as DNA, the CDR3 is TGCGCCAGCAGCTTCCAGGGGATCTCCTACGAGCAGTACTTC.